This is a list of T cell receptor beta chains from one sample in a study of OX40 agonist ivuxolimab in advanced cancers. Generated by immunoSEQ multiplex PCR, the TCRdb table keeps only in-frame clones and is missing some. Of around 72,000 clones in the sample, 75% to 90% were seen once. The sequences come from CD4+ or CD8+ T cells sorted from blood, collected in a trial of the OX40 agonist ivuxolimab. The receptors originated from an adult with an advanced solid tumor such as melanoma, head and neck, liver or kidney cancer. The CDR3 runs from the conserved cysteine through the conserved F or W.

V	CDR3
TRBV7-9	CASSLTGVDGYTF
TRBV7-3	CASSLSGPTDTQYF
TRBV4-1	CASSQVRAVYNSPLHF
TRBV2	CASSAGQAYEQYF
TRBV18	CASSPAGVYEQYF
TRBV19	CASSIDWGRAYEQYF
TRBV2	CAGHRGSTDTQYF
TRBV6-1	CASSAPLTEAFF
TRBV19	CASSIREDQPQHF
TRBV7-9	CASSLVPTGQETQYF
TRBV28	CASSLGSLNIQYF
TRBV6-6	CAGGRWDQPQHF
TRBV19	CASSGAGLNLDEQFF
TRBV18	CASSPRGGEREAFF
TRBV6-4	CASGVGPGRGKENQPQHF
TRBV18	CASWGQIYNEQFF
TRBV27	CASSSTLGTSTNTQYF
TRBV2	CASSGGLAGSNEQFF
TRBV15	CATSRRQGGYNEQFF
TRBV13	CASSLGQTYEQYF
TRBV7-2	CASSFLRGAYNEQFF
TRBV5-6	CASSVIDQAAETQYF
TRBV5-6	CASSLRFSGANVLTF
TRBV27	CASSSSAGERSYEQYF
TRBV2	CASSESGNTEAFF
TRBV18	CASSPPGAGGLYSNQPQHF
TRBV5-5	CASSPGVLPGNQPQHF
TRBV18	CASSHEQGARGYTF